Presented here are 10 T cell receptor beta chains from one specimen sequenced in a study of T-cell memory formation after mild COVID-19. One entry per CDR3 protein, called by TCRdb with MiXCR from the 5' RACE reads. The sample consists of around 450,000 distinct CDR3 sequences, 24% of them appearing once. Sample: PBMCs or a T cell subset sorted from them (not recorded which). These receptors originate from an adult woman who had mild COVID-19 (a few samples of this study predate the infection). Cell type and time point are not known.

This clonotype was counted at least ten times. The chain employs TRBV2 and TRBJ1-2; D remains unclear. This CDR3 has 11 amino acids. The germline gives CDR1 SNHLY, CDR2 FYNNEI. V shed 3 bases and J shed 5 bases, with 4 bases lying between them. CDR3 bases: TGTGCCAGCAGTGAGGGGTATGGCTACACCTTC. Translated: CASSEGYGYTF. Supplemented by reference TRBV2 and TRBJ1-2, the full variable domain reads EPEVTQTPSHQVTQMGQEVILRCVPISNHLYFYWYRQILGQKVEFLVSFYNNEISEKSEIFDDQFSVERPDGSNFTLKIRSTKLEDSAMYFCASSEGYGYTFGSGTRLTVV.

The rearrangement uses TRBV6-5 and TRBJ1-6; D possibly corresponds to TRBD1 (6 bases). The ends were cut back, 5 bases at V and 7 bases at J, with 9 bases in the middle. Per the germline V gene, CDR1 is MNHEY and CDR2 is SVGAGI. The CDR3 is made up of 13 amino acids. Written as DNA, the CDR3 is TGTGCCAGCAGTGGGGGCTGGAATTCACCCCTCCACTTT. Protein product: CASSGGWNSPLHF.

This chain uses TRBV4-3 with TRBJ2-3; 13 bases fit TRBD2. CDR3 size: 17 residues. The germline V gene has CDR1 LGHNA and CDR2 YSLEER. The junction had 7 bases not matched to a gene; V was cut back by 1 base and J by 6 bases. Here the CDR3 DNA reads TGCGCCAGCAGCCAAGGGGTCGGACTAGCGGGAGCGGATACGCAGTATTTT. Its translation: CASSQGVGLAGADTQYF.

This chain links TRBV12-3 or TRBV12-4 with TRBJ2-2; no reliable D call. The CDR3 is made up of 12 amino acids. V lost 6 bases and J lost 6, with 8 bases in between. The CDR3 coding sequence is TGTGCCAGCAGCCTAATGGCCGGGGAGCTGTTTTTT. This sequence encodes CASSLMAGELFF.

V is TRBV12-3 or TRBV12-4 and J is TRBJ1-5, with 7 bases matching TRBD1. The CDR3 totals 15 residues. J gave up 6 bases and V 8 bases, and 13 bases lay outside the gene matches. The CDR3 spells CASCHGAGGSQPQHF. The CDR3 coding sequence is TGTGCCAGCTGCCACGGGGCAGGGGGAAGTCAGCCCCAGCATTTT.

This clonotype was observed a handful of times. The chain has TRBV19 and TRBJ2-1, with 10 bases lining up with TRBD2. Per the germline V gene, CDR1 is LNHDA and CDR2 is SQIVND (reference sequence). V trimming: 3 bases; J trimming: 8 bases; junction bases outside the gene matches: 13. The CDR3 totals 17 residues. As DNA, the CDR3 is TGTGCCAGTAGTATCGACCCTAGCGGGGGCAGGATGGATGAGCAGTTCTTC. It codes for CASSIDPSGGRMDEQFF.

The chain recombines TRBV7-6 with TRBJ2-5; 16 bases are a match to TRBD2. The CDR3 sequence is 17 residues long. CDR1 and CDR2 from the germline V gene are SGHVS and FNYEAQ. The V gene end was trimmed by 5 bases and the J gene end by 5 bases; junction bases not matched to a gene: 8. The CDR3 bases are TGTGCCAGCAGCCGAGGGACTAGCGGGGGGGCCGGGGAGACCCAGTACTTC. It translates to CASSRGTSGGAGETQYF.

The rearrangement links TRBV9 to TRBJ1-1; D ambiguous. The V and J ends lost 4 bases and 4 bases respectively, with 14 bases between them. CDR3 length: 14 amino acids. Germline V gene sequence: CDR1 SGDLS, CDR2 YYNGEE. CDR3 region: CASSPGFPGTEAFF. The CDR3 bases are TGTGCCAGCAGCCCAGGATTCCCGGGCACTGAAGCTTTCTTT.

V is TRBV20-1 and J is TRBJ2-1; D call uncertain. This CDR3 contains 12 residues. Germline CDR1 reads DFQATT; CDR2 reads SNEGSKA (reference sequence). V lost 4 bases and J lost 5, with 9 bases in between. CDR3 region: CSAIDKDNEQFF. The CDR3 nucleotides read TGCAGTGCTATAGACAAGGACAATGAGCAGTTCTTC.

This clonotype was counted a few times. V and J are TRBV21-1 and TRBJ2-4; TRBD1 is the table's D call and was not checked against the DNA. TRBV21-1 is a recognized pseudogene. The length of the CDR3 is 15 residues. CDR3 sequence (DNA): TGTGCCAGCAGGACAGGGGAATGGACCAAAAACATTCAGTACTTC. It is translated as CASRTGEWTKNIQYF.